The entry that follows covers one TCR beta chain sequence. No antigen is known for it. No quality values exist for individual bases; no much larger clone is one base distant. The data originate from a study of blood T cell repertoires in COVID-19 (dated by TCRdb to 2019 to 2021). About the study as a whole: Samples covering the acute and convalescent phases of COVID-19 were provided by collaborators in the United States, Italy and Spain. The material from the prospective study consisted of cDNA or gDNA derived from T cells, B-cell-depleted T cells, or PBMCs. The dataset comprised deeply sampled blood TCRbeta repertoires from subjects exposed to, actively infected with, or recovered from COVID-19. The repertoires were made available in a free public database intended to serve as a resource for research on the immune response to SARS-CoV-2. The samples were drawn from two sources: the first 160 participants of the ongoing ImmuneRACE study, and over 1,000 subjects contributed by 6 global collaborators. Sample metadata almost always included a de-identified subject ID, COVID-19 status, age in years and sex. Where available, HLA class I and class II types were taken from metadata supplied by the sample provider and were not determined by assay-based typing.

Reading from cysteine to phenylalanine, the CDR3 counts 13 amino acids. The sequence is cut down to CDR3 DNA, 39 bases in frame from base 1. Here V drops 8 bases and J drops 1 base, and the junction holds 4 bases not matched to any gene. According to the germline V gene, CDR1 reads SGHRS and CDR2 reads YFSETQ. Study-wide findings and limitations: How much clinical and demographic metadata was included differed by source and by participant, and the metadata was provided uncurated.

TCRbeta CDR3 regions were amplified from genomic DNA using the immunoSEQ Assay, a bias-controlled multiplex PCR. The authors' analysis ran thus. Within the assay, amplification of reference gene primers was used to estimate how many nucleated cells each sample contained. To quantify the absolute abundance of each unique TCRbeta CDR3 rearrangement, sequence reads were collapsed and filtered. For each sample, productive Simpson clonality was calculated by taking the square root of Simpson's diversity index across productive rearrangements. TCRdb mirrors the immuneACCESS table, restricted to in-frame sequences. Some clones are absent from its copies; in checked studies, under half trace to an unresolved V gene, and the reason for the others is unknown. V and J calls and clone size are given by that table; D and trimming were obtained from the DNA. Here the sample has 200,000 to 250,000 clones; about nine tenths occur a single time. The top ten clones comprise about 1.7% of the sample.

Participants in the prospective study were aged roughly 18 to 100 years, lived in 20 to 25 United States geographic areas, and enrolled through a virtual design. Cohort assignment in the prospective study relied on participant-reported clinical history from a screening survey and a study questionnaire. Recovered participants in ImmuneRACE Cohort 3 were defined by two consecutive negative NP/OP PCR tests, clearance by a healthcare professional, or resolution of symptoms. Each participant in the prospective study had whole blood, serum and a nasopharyngeal or oropharyngeal swab collected by mobile phlebotomists. Participants in the prospective study had the option to provide additional blood draws and questionnaires over a roughly two-month period. Blood samples from the prospective study were shipped frozen or at room temperature prior to DNA extraction.

The sequence joins TRBV5-1 to TRBJ1-1; 8 bases in the middle match TRBD1. Specimen: PBMCs or T cells enriched from blood (not recorded which). The source of this sequence is a man aged 35 to 55 who had recovered from COVID-19. The CDR3 amino acid sequence is: CASGQGGNTEAFF. The bases read TGCGCCAGTGGACAGGGAGGGAACACTGAAGCTTTCTTT. Reference TRBV5-1 and TRBJ1-1 genes cover what lies past the CDR3, so the full variable domain is KAGVTQTPRYLIKTRGQQVTLSCSPISGHRSVSWYQQTPGQGLQFLFEYFSETQRNKGNFPGRFSGRQFSNSRSEMNVSTLELGDSALYLCASGQGGNTEAFFGQGTRLTVV.